Given below is one T cell receptor (beta chain) in context. This sample stems from a study of blood T cell repertoires in COVID-19. Across the study: There were acute and convalescent COVID-19 samples, and they came from the United States, Italy and Spain. In each case, the material was cDNA or gDNA derived from T cells, B-cell-depleted T cells, or PBMCs.

V was cut by 10 bases and J by 6 bases, with 14 bases left in between. CDR1 is MDHEN, CDR2 SYDVKM, per germline. The CDR3 totals 12 residues. Patients of the Seattle cohort, enrolled during active infection, were followed longitudinally. The repertoire was sequenced with immunoSEQ multiplex PCR; TCRdb's copy has only in-frame clones and lacks some. The repertoire holds about 530,000 clones, with 85% to 90% as singletons. The rearrangement joins TRBV28 to TRBJ2-3; D perhaps matches TRBD2 (5 bases). Sequencing was carried out using peripheral blood. The TCR comes from a woman in her forties or fifties with COVID-19, enrolled during active disease. The CDR3 reads CATCLSGDTQYF. The CDR3 nucleotides are TGTGCCACGTGCCTATCGGGGGATACGCAGTATTTT.